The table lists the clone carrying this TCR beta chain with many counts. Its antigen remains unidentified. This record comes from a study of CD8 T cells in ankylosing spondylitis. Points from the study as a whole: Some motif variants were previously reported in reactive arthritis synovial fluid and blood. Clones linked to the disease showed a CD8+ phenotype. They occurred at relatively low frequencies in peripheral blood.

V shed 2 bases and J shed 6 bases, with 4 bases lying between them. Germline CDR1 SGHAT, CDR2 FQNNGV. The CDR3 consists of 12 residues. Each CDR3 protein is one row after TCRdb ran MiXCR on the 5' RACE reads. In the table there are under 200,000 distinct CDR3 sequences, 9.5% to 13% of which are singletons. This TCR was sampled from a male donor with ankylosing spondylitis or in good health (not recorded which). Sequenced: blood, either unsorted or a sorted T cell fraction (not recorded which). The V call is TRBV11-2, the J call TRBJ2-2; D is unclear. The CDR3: CASSLWAGELFF. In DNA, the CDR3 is TGTGCCAGCAGCTTATGGGCCGGGGAGCTGTTTTTT.